This T cell receptor (beta chain) comes out of a study of naive and memory T cell subsets. General study findings and limits: Activation and differentiation may alter RNA-based TCR counts. A few larger clonotypes appeared in naive repertoires, especially CD8, possibly memory cells re-expressing CD45RA. Findings for naive and memory subsets could not be checked against ground truth.

Both TRBC1 and TRBC2 were covered by a beta constant-region primer of two equimolar oligonucleotides. Ligated cDNA was amplified by four rounds of PCR with nested alpha and beta constant-region primers and SP2. TCRdb called the UMI-ligation and nested PCR reads again in MiXCR, with one record for every CDR3 protein. This table holds some 82,000 distinct CDR3 sequences, 11% found once. The V gene lost 8 bases and the J gene lost 8 bases, with 10 bases spanning the gap. The germline gives CDR1 MNHEY, CDR2 SVGEGT. The length of the CDR3 is 11 residues. CMV status came from CD4+ IFNgamma after overnight CMV lysate stimulation. Cells stained for CD3, CD4, CD8, CD45RA and CD27 were sorted into four subsets. As concerns this clonotype: The antigen is not known.

The sequenced sample was naive CD4+ T cells from blood. The J gene is TRBJ2-4, the V gene TRBV6-2 or TRBV6-3; the D gene is possibly TRBD2 (5 bases). This clonotype originated in a human donor in good health. CDR3 bases: TGTGCCAGCGCTCACGGGGACATTCAGTACTTC. Amino acids: CASAHGDIQYF.